This T cell receptor (beta chain) emerged from a study of T cells in narcolepsy. The CDR3 is 11 residues long. Germline values: CDR1 SGHTS, CDR2 YDEGEE. Study-wide points: HCRT-specific and TRIB2-specific autoreactive clonotypes appeared among same-patient CSF and blood CD4+ clonotypes. Healthy controls reportedly lacked the autoreactive clonotypes serially found in patients' blood.

The data were produced by immunoSEQ multiplex PCR, yet TCRdb's version contains in-frame clones alone and is incomplete. This sample has 17,000 or so clones; over 60% occur once, and the top ten carry 11% to 15%. Comment on this clone: Its target is not known. A read error may produce the germline difference seen at one junction end.

Material: CD45RA- memory CD8+ T cells from PBMCs. The J gene is TRBJ1-1, the V gene TRBV5-8; 9 bases fit TRBD1. This receptor was obtained from a human donor with narcolepsy. DNA for the CDR3: TGCGGAGGACAGGGGAGGATTGAAGCTTTCTTT. It yields the protein CGGQGRIEAFF.